This T cell receptor (beta chain) was found in a study of T cell responses to AZD1222 COVID-19 vaccine. Study-level points and caveats: Baseline serology detected seropositivity in only six AZD1222 recipients. Nearly half of spike-specific TCRs reportedly target variant regions that are unmutated in the B.1.351 and B.1.1.7 variants. Donor demographics were predominantly white British with a female majority; clonal diversity may be underestimated. Spike-specific TCRs gained breadth and depth after people received two AZD1222 doses.

Assay: immunoSEQ multiplex PCR; the TCRdb copy retains only in-frame clones and omits some. Here the sample spans some 130,000 clones, about nine tenths being singletons. In regard to this clone: Its target is not known.

In germline, CDR1 is ENHRY, CDR2 SYGVKD. The V gene lost 3 bases and the J gene lost 8 bases, with 15 bases spanning the gap. The CDR3 runs 14 residues. The rearrangement links TRBV10-3 to TRBJ2-3; perhaps D is TRBD1 or TRBD2 (5 bases each). The clonotype comes from an adult who received the AZD1222 COVID-19 vaccine. The sample consisted of peripheral blood, taken 28 days after the second AZD1222 dose. CDR3 loop: CAISDRAGAATQYF. The CDR3 DNA reads TGTGCCATCAGTGACAGGGCCGGGGCGGCTACGCAGTATTTT.